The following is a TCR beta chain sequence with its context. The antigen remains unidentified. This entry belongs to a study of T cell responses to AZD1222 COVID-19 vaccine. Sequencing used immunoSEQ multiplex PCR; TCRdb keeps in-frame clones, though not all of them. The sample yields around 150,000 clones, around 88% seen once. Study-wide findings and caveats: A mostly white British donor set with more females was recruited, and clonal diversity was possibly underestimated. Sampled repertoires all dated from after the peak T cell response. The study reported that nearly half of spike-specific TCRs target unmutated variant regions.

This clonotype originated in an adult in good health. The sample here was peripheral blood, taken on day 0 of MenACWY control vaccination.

This CDR3 is CASSYDPRYYEQYF. CDR3 nucleotide sequence: TGTGCCAGCAGTTACGATCCTAGGTACTACGAGCAGTACTTC. The V call is TRBV6-5, the J call TRBJ2-7; D call uncertain. With 2 bases removed from V and 3 bases from J, the gap between germline ends came to 11 bases. Germline-derived CDR1 and CDR2 are MNHEY and SVGAGI. The CDR3 loop spans 14 amino acids.